These 7 T cell receptor beta chains were all obtained from the same sample, sequenced in a study of T cells in localized non-small cell lung cancer. Here immunoSEQ multiplex PCR was the method, and the copy in TCRdb shows in-frame clones only, minus some. The data hold 90,000 to 95,000 clones, with roughly 90% observed a single time. Sequenced material: peripheral blood, taken before any cancer treatment. The receptors originated from a man aged 40-75 years with stage I squamous cell lung carcinoma.

The V and J genes are TRBV6-1 and TRBJ2-3; 7 bases are a match to TRBD1. The J segment lost 2 bases and the V segment lost 2 bases, leaving 4 bases of the junction unmatched. CDR3 size: 15 residues. The V gene's germline CDR1 is MNHNS and CDR2 SASEGT. The CDR3 here is CASSEMGQITDTQYF. The CDR3 nucleotides are TGTGCCAGCAGTGAAATGGGACAGATCACAGATACGCAGTATTTT.

CDR3 nucleotides: TGTGCCTGGAGTAAAGGAGTTCGGGGGTCCTATAATTCACCCCTCCACTTT. Encoded protein: CAWSKGVRGSYNSPLHF. The chain is built from TRBV30 and TRBJ1-6; D perhaps matches TRBD1 (5 bases). This CDR3 is built from 17 residues. V lost 2 bases and J lost 1, with 15 bases in between. Germline values: CDR1 GTSNPN, CDR2 SVGIG (reference sequence).

The chain carries TRBV29-1 and TRBJ2-2; no definite D call. The germline V gene has CDR1 SQVTM and CDR2 ANQGSEA. The CDR3 has 14 amino acids. Trimming took off 4 bases at V and 2 bases at J, with 11 bases between the two ends. CDR3 nucleotide sequence: TGCAGCGTTGGGAACGACCGAAACACCGGGGAGCTGTTTTTT. Amino acid sequence: CSVGNDRNTGELFF.

The chain recombines TRBV7-9 with TRBJ1-5; D is uncertain. The CDR3 runs to 13 residues. The V and J ends lost 0 bases and 1 base respectively, with 1 base between them. Germline-derived CDR1 and CDR2 are SEHNR and FQNEAQ (reference sequence). CDR3 region: CASSLASNQPQHF. The CDR3, as DNA: TGTGCCAGCAGCTTAGCGAGCAATCAGCCCCAGCATTTT.

V and J are TRBV19 and TRBJ1-6, with 8 bases aligning to TRBD1. The junction had 2 bases not matched to a gene; V was cut back by 1 base and J by 6 bases. Per germline, CDR1 LNHDA and CDR2 SQIVND (reference sequence). The CDR3 has 15 amino acids. For the CDR3, the DNA is TGTGCCAGTAGTATAGCTGGGACAGGTAATTCACCCCTCCACTTT. It is translated as CASSIAGTGNSPLHF. Together with reference TRBV19 and TRBJ1-6, the CDR3 gives the full variable domain: DGGITQSPKYLFRKEGQNVTLSCEQNLNHDAMYWYRQDPGQGLRLIYYSQIVNDFQKGDIAEGYSVSREKKESFPLTVTSAQKNPTAFYLCASSIAGTGNSPLHFGNGTRLTVT.

The V and J genes are TRBV10-3 and TRBJ1-1; D gene unclear. The V and J ends lost 6 bases and 5 bases respectively, with 10 bases between them. Germline CDR1 is ENHRY and CDR2 is SYGVKD. This CDR3 is 12 amino acids long. CDR3 nucleotide sequence: TGTGCCATCAGGTCGACAAAAACTGAAGCTTTCTTT. Amino acid sequence: CAIRSTKTEAFF.

V and J are TRBV7-2 and TRBJ1-6; no reliable D call. Germline V lookup: CDR1 SGHTA, CDR2 FQGNSA. Trimming removed 1 base at V and 7 bases at J, with 5 bases between. The CDR3 has 13 amino acids. The CDR3 loop is CASSLEANSPLHF. Written as DNA, the CDR3 is TGTGCCAGCAGCTTAGAAGCAAATTCACCCCTCCACTTT. Full variable domain (missing parts from reference TRBV7-2 and TRBJ1-6): GAGVSQSPSNKVTEKGKDVELRCDPISGHTALYWYRQSLGQGLEFLIYFQGNSAPDKSGLPSDRFSAERTGGSVSTLTIQRTQQEDSAVYLCASSLEANSPLHFGNGTRLTVT.